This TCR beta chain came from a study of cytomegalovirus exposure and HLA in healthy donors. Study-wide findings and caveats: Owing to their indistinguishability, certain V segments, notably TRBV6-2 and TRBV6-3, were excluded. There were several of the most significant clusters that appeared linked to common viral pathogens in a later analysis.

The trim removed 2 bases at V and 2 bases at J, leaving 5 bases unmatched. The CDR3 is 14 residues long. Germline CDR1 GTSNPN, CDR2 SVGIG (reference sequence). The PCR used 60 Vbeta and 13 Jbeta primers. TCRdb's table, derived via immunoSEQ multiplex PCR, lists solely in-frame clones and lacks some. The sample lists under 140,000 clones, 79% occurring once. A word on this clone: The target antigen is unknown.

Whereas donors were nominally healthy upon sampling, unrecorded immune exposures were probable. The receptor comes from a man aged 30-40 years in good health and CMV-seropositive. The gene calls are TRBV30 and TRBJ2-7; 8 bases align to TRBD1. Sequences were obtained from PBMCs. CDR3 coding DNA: TGTGCCTGGAGTTGGACAGGGTTGCCCTACGAGCAGTACTTC. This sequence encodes CAWSWTGLPYEQYF.